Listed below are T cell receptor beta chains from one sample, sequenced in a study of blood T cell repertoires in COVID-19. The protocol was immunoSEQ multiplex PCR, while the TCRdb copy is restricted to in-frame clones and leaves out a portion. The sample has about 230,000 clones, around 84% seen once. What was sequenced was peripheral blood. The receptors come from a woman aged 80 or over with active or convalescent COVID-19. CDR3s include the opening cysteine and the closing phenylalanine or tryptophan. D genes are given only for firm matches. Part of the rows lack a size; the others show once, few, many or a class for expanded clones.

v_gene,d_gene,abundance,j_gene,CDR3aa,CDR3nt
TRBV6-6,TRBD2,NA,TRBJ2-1,CASRPWTSGNPNEQFF,TGTGCCAGCAGACCCTGGACTAGCGGGAACCCCAATGAGCAGTTCTTC
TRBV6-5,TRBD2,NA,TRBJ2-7,CASSPLAGGPGEQYF,TGTGCCAGCAGTCCACTAGCGGGAGGGCCTGGCGAGCAGTACTTC
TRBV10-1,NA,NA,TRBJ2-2,CASSERNQGKTGELFF,TGCGCCAGCAGTGAGAGGAACCAGGGGAAGACCGGGGAGCTGTTTTTT
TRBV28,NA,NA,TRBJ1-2,CASNGGANYGYTF,TGTGCCAGCAACGGAGGAGCTAACTATGGCTACACCTTC
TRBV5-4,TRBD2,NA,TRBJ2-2,CASSLIGGGYTGELFF,TGTGCCAGCAGCTTGATTGGCGGGGGATACACCGGGGAGCTGTTTTTT
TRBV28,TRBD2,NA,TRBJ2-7,CASSPASGGAYEQYF,TGTGCCAGCAGCCCCGCTAGCGGGGGGGCCTACGAGCAGTACTTC
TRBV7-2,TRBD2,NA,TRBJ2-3,CASSFVGTSGGALDTQYF,TGTGCCAGCAGCTTCGTTGGGACTAGCGGGGGGGCCTTAGATACGCAGTATTTT
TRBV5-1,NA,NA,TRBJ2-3,CASSIGGNTDTQYF,TGCGCCAGCAGCATAGGGGGTAACACAGATACGCAGTATTTT
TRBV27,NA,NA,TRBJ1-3,CASRPRGGTGNTIYF,TGTGCCAGCAGGCCGAGGGGGGGGACGGGAAACACCATATATTTT
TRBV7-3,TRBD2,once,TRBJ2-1,CASSLSGTSGRNEQFF,TGTGCCAGCAGCTTATCCGGGACTAGCGGGAGGAATGAGCAGTTCTTC
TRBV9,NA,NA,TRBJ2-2,CASSAQPSGELFF,TGTGCCAGCAGCGCTCAACCCTCGGGAGAGCTGTTTTTT
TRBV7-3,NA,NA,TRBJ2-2,CASSRDSLTGELFF,TGTGCCAGCAGCCGGGACTCGCTCACCGGGGAGCTGTTTTTT
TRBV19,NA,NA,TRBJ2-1,CASSIILSTSYNEQFF,TGTGCCAGTAGTATAATTCTGAGTACCTCCTACAATGAGCAGTTCTTC
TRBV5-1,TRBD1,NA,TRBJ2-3,CASSTGTGNTDTQYF,TGCGCCAGCAGCACTGGGACAGGGAACACAGATACGCAGTATTTT
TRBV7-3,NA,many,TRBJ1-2,CASSLGQLDSNYGYTF,TGTGCCAGCAGCTTAGGCCAACTGGACAGTAACTATGGCTACACCTTC
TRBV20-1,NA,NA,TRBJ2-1,CSASSWSGNEQFF,TGCAGTGCTAGTAGCTGGAGCGGGAATGAGCAGTTCTTC
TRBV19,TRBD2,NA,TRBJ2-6,CASRFDLGEGPSGANVLTF,TGTGCCAGTAGGTTCGACCTTGGGGAGGGACCCTCTGGGGCCAACGTCCTGACTTTC
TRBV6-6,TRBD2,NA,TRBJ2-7,CASSYTQRDYEQYF,TGTGCCAGCAGTTACACCCAGCGGGATTACGAGCAGTACTTC
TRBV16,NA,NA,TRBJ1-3,CASSQMNAGFGNTIYF,TGTGCCAGCAGCCAAATGAATGCAGGGTTCGGAAACACCATATATTTT
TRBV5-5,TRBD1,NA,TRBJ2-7,CASSLRGLSDEQYF,TGTGCCAGCAGCTTGAGGGGGCTATCGGACGAGCAGTACTTC
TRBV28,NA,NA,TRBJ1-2,CASSFPRIAYGYTF,TGTGCCAGCAGTTTTCCGCGCATAGCCTATGGCTACACCTTC
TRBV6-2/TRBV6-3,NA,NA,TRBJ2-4,CASSYVRAGLRDIQYF,TGTGCCAGCAGTTACGTAAGGGCGGGGTTGAGGGACATTCAGTACTTC
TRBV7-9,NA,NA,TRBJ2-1,CASSPVKLESYNEQFF,TGTGCCAGCAGTCCCGTCAAGCTTGAGTCCTACAATGAGCAGTTCTTC
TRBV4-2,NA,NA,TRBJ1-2,CASSQDSTRKSYGYTF,TGTGCCAGCAGCCAAGATAGTACGCGGAAATCCTATGGCTACACCTTC
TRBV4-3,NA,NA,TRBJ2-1,CASSQEQRDNEQFF,TGCGCCAGCAGCCAAGAGCAGCGGGACAATGAGCAGTTCTTC
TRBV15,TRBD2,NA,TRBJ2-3,CATSTFKRGFTDTQYF,TGTGCCACCAGCACCTTTAAGCGGGGTTTCACAGATACGCAGTATTTT
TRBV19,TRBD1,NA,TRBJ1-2,CASSRTGGVSYGYTF,TGTGCCAGTAGTCGGACAGGGGGCGTTTCCTATGGCTACACCTTC
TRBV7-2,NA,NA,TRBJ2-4,CASSLALGGENIQYF,TGTGCCAGCAGCTTAGCCTTAGGGGGGGAAAACATTCAGTACTTC
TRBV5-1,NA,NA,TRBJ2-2,CASSRGSTGELFF,TGCGCCAGCAGCCGAGGGAGCACCGGGGAGCTGTTTTTT
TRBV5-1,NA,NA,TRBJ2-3,CASSLGQVSTDTQYF,TGCGCCAGCAGCTTGGGGCAGGTTAGCACAGATACGCAGTATTTT
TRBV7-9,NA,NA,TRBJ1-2,CASSPRETSYGYTF,TGTGCCAGCAGCCCCCGGGAGACCAGCTATGGCTACACCTTC
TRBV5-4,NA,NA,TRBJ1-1,CASSLFSVNTEAFF,TGTGCCAGCAGCTTGTTTTCGGTGAACACTGAAGCTTTCTTT
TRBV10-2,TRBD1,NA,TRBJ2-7,CASSDPGTGYYEQYF,TGCGCCAGCAGTGACCCCGGGACAGGATACTACGAGCAGTACTTC
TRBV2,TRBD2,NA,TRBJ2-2,CASIGTSAPGELFF,TGTGCCAGCATCGGGACTAGCGCACCCGGGGAGCTGTTTTTT
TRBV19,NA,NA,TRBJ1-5,CASRQGLGQPQHF,TGTGCCAGTAGACAGGGTCTCGGTCAGCCCCAGCATTTT
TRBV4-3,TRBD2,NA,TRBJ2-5,CASSQDHRGDTQYF,TGCGCCAGCAGCCAAGATCATCGGGGGGACACCCAGTACTTC
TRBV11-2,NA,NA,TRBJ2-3,CASSLSAGHTDTQYF,TGTGCCAGCAGCTTGTCAGCGGGCCACACAGATACGCAGTATTTT
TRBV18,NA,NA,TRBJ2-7,CASSPRQSYEQYF,TGTGCCAGCTCACCCAGACAGTCCTACGAGCAGTACTTC
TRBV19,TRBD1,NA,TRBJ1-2,CASSRDRGNYTF,TGTGCCAGTAGCCGGGACAGGGGAAACTACACCTTC
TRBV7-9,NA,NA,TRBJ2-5,CASSLVGGQETQYF,TGTGCCAGCAGCTTAGTGGGGGGACAAGAGACCCAGTACTTC
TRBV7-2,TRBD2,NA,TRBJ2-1,CASSLDSGTYNEQFF,TGTGCCAGCAGCTTAGATAGCGGGACCTACAATGAGCAGTTCTTC